The 23 T cell receptor beta chains below all came from one sample that was sequenced in a study of technical replicates of blood from a handful of donors. Libraries were prepared by immunoSEQ multiplex PCR; TCRdb keeps only in-frame clonotypes and omits some of them. In the table there are 9,500 to 15,000 clones, 92% of which are singletons. The sample comprised PBMCs. The receptor source for this set is a human donor in good health.

The V and J genes are TRBV5-1 and TRBJ2-5, with a weak D call TRBD2 (6 bases). V was trimmed by 4 bases and J by 0 bases, leaving 16 bases between them. Germline CDR1 is SGHRS and CDR2 is YFSETQ. The CDR3 runs 16 residues. The CDR3: CASSGTGTGNQETQYF. CDR3 DNA: TGCGCCAGCAGCGGTACCGGGACTGGCAACCAAGAGACCCAGTACTTC.

The chain is built from TRBV19 and TRBJ2-7; 10 bases agree with TRBD1. CDR1 is LNHDA, CDR2 SQIVND, per germline (reference sequence). There are 14 residues in the CDR3. Trimming removed 4 bases from V and 6 bases from J; junction bases left unmatched: 6. CDR3 in amino acids: CASSRPGQGFEQYF. For the CDR3, the DNA is TGTGCCAGTAGTAGGCCGGGACAGGGGTTCGAGCAGTACTTC.

This clone appeared a single time. The chain is built from TRBV6-1 and TRBJ2-5; possible D gene TRBD2, 6 bases. The CDR3 covers 13 residues. V gave up 4 bases and J gave up 5 bases, with 11 bases separating them. The germline gives CDR1 MNHNS, CDR2 SASEGT. The CDR3 protein is CASSGDAGETQYF. CDR3 nucleotides: TGTGCCAGCAGTGGGGACGCGGGGGAGACCCAGTACTTC.

The CDR3 reads CASSTQGRSGNTIYF. The CDR3 nucleotides are TGTGCCAGCAGTACACAGGGGCGCTCTGGAAACACCATATATTTT. This chain connects TRBV28 to TRBJ1-3; TRBD1 matches at 7 bases. The CDR3 has 15 amino acids. Germline CDR1 reads MDHEN; CDR2 reads SYDVKM. Trimming at V came to 5 bases and at J to 0 bases, leaving 4 bases not matched to a gene.

This sequence joins TRBV30 and TRBJ1-2, with 7 bases aligning to TRBD1. Trimming cost V 6 bases and J 6 bases; bases outside gene matches: 10. The CDR3 is 13 amino acids. Germline V gives CDR1 GTSNPN, CDR2 SVGIG (reference sequence). The CDR3, as DNA: TGTGCCTGCAACAGGGGTCTGGAGCATGGCTACACCTTC. It yields the protein CACNRGLEHGYTF.

This sequence joins TRBV6-5 and TRBJ2-2; perhaps TRBD1 as D (6 bases). The CDR3 has 16 amino acids. Germline V gives CDR1 MNHEY, CDR2 SVGAGI. V was shortened by 4 bases and J by 2 bases, with 14 bases between the two germline ends. This CDR3 reads CASSSNWDTNTGELFF. The CDR3 DNA reads TGTGCCAGCAGTTCTAACTGGGACACCAACACCGGGGAGCTGTTTTTT.

The V call is TRBV6-5, the J call TRBJ2-7, with 9 bases lining up with TRBD2. Germline V gives CDR1 MNHEY, CDR2 SVGAGI. The CDR3 covers 13 residues. The ends lost 6 bases at V and 6 bases at J; junction bases unmatched: 6. DNA for the CDR3: TGTGCCAGCAGCCTCGCGGGGGGGGCCGAGCAGTACTTC. Its protein is CASSLAGGAEQYF.

The J gene is TRBJ2-7, the V gene TRBV9; TRBD1 matches at 11 bases. Germline V gene sequence: CDR1 SGDLS, CDR2 YYNGEE. The CDR3 length is 14 residues. V was clipped by 2 bases and J by 5 bases; unmatched bases: 3. CDR3 protein: CASSVGTGGHEQYF. In DNA form, the CDR3 reads TGTGCCAGCAGCGTCGGGACAGGGGGGCACGAGCAGTACTTC.

This chain joins TRBV6-4 and TRBJ2-1; 11 nucleotides agree with TRBD1. CDR3 length: 16 amino acids. Germline CDR1 MRHNA, CDR2 SNTAGT. Germline trimming cut 8 bases from V and 6 bases from J; bases unmatched to any gene: 12. The CDR3 bases are TGTGCCAGCCGTAAGACCGGGACAGGGGGTGTCAATGAGCAGTTCTTC. It translates to CASRKTGTGGVNEQFF.

The chain recombines TRBV2 with TRBJ1-2; the D gene is possibly TRBD1 (6 bases). Germline V gene lookup returns CDR1 SNHLY and CDR2 FYNNEI. V lost 5 bases to trimming and J lost 8 bases, with 18 bases between them. CDR3 length equals 14 residues. Written as DNA, the CDR3 is TGTGCCAGCAGTCCCCTGGTCGTTCAGGGGGGCTACACCTTC. It is translated as CASSPLVVQGGYTF.

CDR3 coding DNA: TGTGCCAGTAATCAGGACAGGGGCGGCGGTCAGCCCCAGCATTTT. It specifies CASNQDRGGGQPQHF. The rearrangement links TRBV19 to TRBJ1-5; 9 bases agree with TRBD1. V shed 7 bases, J shed 6 bases, and the junction held 10 bases outside the gene matches. This CDR3 has 15 residues. Per germline, CDR1 LNHDA and CDR2 SQIVND (reference sequence).

The chain joins TRBV30 to TRBJ1-1; 7 nucleotides agree with TRBD1. The ends lost 2 bases at V and 1 base at J; junction bases unmatched: 4. The CDR3 runs 14 residues. The V gene's germline CDR1 is GTSNPN and CDR2 SVGIG (reference sequence). In nucleotides, the CDR3 is TGTGCCTGGAGTAAGAGGGACAGGAACACTGAAGCTTTCTTT. It yields the protein CAWSKRDRNTEAFF.

The chain is built from TRBV2 and TRBJ2-1; D perhaps matches TRBD2 (5 bases). Germline CDR1 reads SNHLY; CDR2 reads FYNNEI. Trimming removed 6 bases at V and 0 bases at J, with 12 bases between. There are 15 residues in the CDR3. CDR3 protein: CASRLASSSYNEQFF. DNA for the CDR3: TGTGCCAGCAGATTAGCGTCCTCCTCCTACAATGAGCAGTTCTTC.

V gene TRBV7-9 combines with J gene TRBJ2-7, with TRBD2 matching over 11 bases. The CDR3 extends over 14 amino acids. The junction had 0 bases not matched to a gene; V was cut back by 0 bases and J by 5 bases. CDR1 is SEHNR, CDR2 FQNEAQ, per germline (reference sequence). CDR3 region: CASSLASGRDEQYF. The CDR3 DNA is TGTGCCAGCAGCTTAGCTAGCGGGAGGGACGAGCAGTACTTC.

The chain is built from TRBV2 and TRBJ2-7; tentatively, D is TRBD2 (7 bases). V lost 4 bases and J 6 bases, leaving 19 bases between the germline ends. This CDR3 region has 15 residues. CDR1 and CDR2 from the germline V gene are SNHLY and FYNNEI. DNA for the CDR3: TGTGCCAGCAGTGGGACCCCCGGGGGGCTCGGCGAGCAGTACTTC. Translating gives CASSGTPGGLGEQYF.

The chain recombines TRBV29-1 with TRBJ2-1, with 8 bases that match TRBD2. The V gene's germline CDR1 is SQVTM and CDR2 ANQGSEA. The CDR3 is made up of 15 amino acids. Trimming took 3 bases from V and 7 from J; bases not matched to a gene: 11. CDR3: CSVDGSGINLNEQFF. CDR3 coding DNA: TGCAGCGTTGATGGTAGCGGGATAAATTTAAATGAGCAGTTCTTC.

The chain joins TRBV2 to TRBJ2-4, with 7 bases fitting TRBD2. The germline gives CDR1 SNHLY, CDR2 FYNNEI. The CDR3 spans 15 residues. J was trimmed by 5 bases and V by 4 bases; bases with no gene match: 8. The CDR3 nucleotides are TGTGCCAGCAGTGCCCACGGGGCGGGGGAAAACATTCAGTACTTC. This codes for CASSAHGAGENIQYF.

J is TRBJ1-1 and V is TRBV19, with TRBD1 matching 12 bases. Germline CDR1 LNHDA, CDR2 SQIVND (reference sequence). CDR3 length: 16 amino acids. Trimming at V came to 6 bases and at J to 6 bases, leaving 11 bases not matched to a gene. CDR3 amino acids: CASSDQPGTGGSEAFF. The CDR3 DNA is TGTGCCAGTAGCGACCAGCCCGGGACAGGGGGCTCTGAAGCTTTCTTT. Looking up the rest from reference TRBV19 and TRBJ1-1 gives the full variable domain: DGGITQSPKYLFRKEGQNVTLSCEQNLNHDAMYWYRQDPGQGLRLIYYSQIVNDFQKGDIAEGYSVSREKKESFPLTVTSAQKNPTAFYLCASSDQPGTGGSEAFFGQGTRLTVV.

V gene TRBV19 combines with J gene TRBJ2-2; 11 nucleotides align to TRBD2. Germline V lookup: CDR1 LNHDA, CDR2 SQIVND (reference sequence). The J segment lost 4 bases and the V segment lost 4 bases, leaving 8 bases of the junction unmatched. The CDR3 contains 17 residues. Here the CDR3 DNA reads TGTGCCAGTAGTACCGGAACCGGGACTAGCGGCACCGGGGAGCTGTTTTTT. It yields the protein CASSTGTGTSGTGELFF.

J is TRBJ2-3 and V is TRBV5-8, with TRBD2 identical over 11 bases. The ends lost 4 bases at V and 5 bases at J; junction bases unmatched: 3. The V gene's germline CDR1 is SGHTS and CDR2 YDEGEE. The CDR3 runs to 14 residues. Here the CDR3 reads CASSPGLAGDTQYF. The CDR3 DNA reads as TGTGCCAGCAGCCCTGGACTAGCGGGAGATACGCAGTATTTT.

The chain joins TRBV18 to TRBJ1-4; D uncertain. The V gene's germline CDR1 is KGHSH and CDR2 LQKENI. Trimming left V 0 bases short and J 4 bases short, with 6 bases between. The CDR3 length is 14 residues. This CDR3 reads CASSPPGVNEKLFF. CDR3 nucleotide sequence: TGTGCCAGCTCACCACCCGGAGTTAATGAAAAACTGTTTTTT.

This clone occurred once. This rearrangement joins TRBV6-5 to TRBJ2-7; D uncertain. Germline V gene lookup returns CDR1 MNHEY and CDR2 SVGAGI. With 0 bases removed from V and 5 bases from J, the gap between germline ends came to 8 bases. The CDR3 consists of 13 residues. This CDR3 is CASSYSRWNEQYF. CDR3 DNA sequence: TGTGCCAGCAGTTACTCGCGGTGGAACGAGCAGTACTTC.

This sequence joins TRBV7-9 and TRBJ2-7; 9 bases align to TRBD1. The germline V gene has CDR1 SEHNR and CDR2 FQNEAQ (reference sequence). The CDR3 loop spans 14 amino acids. J gave up 6 bases and V 6 bases, and 9 bases lay outside the gene matches. Here the CDR3 DNA reads TGTGCCAGCAGTTTGGGACAGGGATTTGCCGAGCAGTACTTC. Translated: CASSLGQGFAEQYF. Complete variable domain (other parts from reference TRBV7-9 and TRBJ2-7): DTGVSQNPRHKITKRGQNVTFRCDPISEHNRLYWYRQTLGQGPEFLTYFQNEAQLEKSRLLSDRFSAERPKGSFSTLEIQRTEQGDSAMYLCASSLGQGFAEQYFGPGTRLTVT.